This TCR beta chain was observed in a study of regulatory T cells in long-lasting Graves disease. About the study: The definition of persistent Graves' disease was over 5 years of antithyroid drugs with positive TSH receptor antibodies.

V lost 4 bases to trimming and J lost 1 base; unmatched junction nucleotides: 14. The CDR3 totals 18 residues. Germline CDR1 reads LGHDT; CDR2 reads YNNKEL (reference sequence). Regarding time point: persistent/refractory GD, antithyroid drugs over 5 years with positive TRAb. There was RNA extracted from PBMCs, and the TCR library was made from it. As a group, patients came from one endocrinology department in Xi'an, China. HTBI primers from iRepertoire and Arm-PCR of CDR3 regions yielded the TCR beta libraries. MiXCR, run by TCRdb on the multiplex PCR reads, gives a single entry per CDR3 protein. The table has 400,000 to 450,000 distinct CDR3 sequences, around 24% seen once; the top ten hold roughly 28%. About this clonotype: Its matching antigen is unknown.

Whole-study findings and limits: Among persistent patients, a larger number of public clonotypes were shared (approximately 3,000) than among newly diagnosed patients (966).

The genes are TRBV3-1 and TRBJ1-2; TRBD1 matches at 8 bases. The sample consisted of peripheral blood mononuclear cells (PBMCs), taken when the disease was refractory, from a patient treated with antithyroid drugs. The sequence derives from a female donor with Graves disease. The CDR3 DNA reads TGTGCCAGCAGCCCCCAGAATGGACAGGGAGCCATTAACTATGGCTACACCTTC. As protein: CASSPQNGQGAINYGYTF.